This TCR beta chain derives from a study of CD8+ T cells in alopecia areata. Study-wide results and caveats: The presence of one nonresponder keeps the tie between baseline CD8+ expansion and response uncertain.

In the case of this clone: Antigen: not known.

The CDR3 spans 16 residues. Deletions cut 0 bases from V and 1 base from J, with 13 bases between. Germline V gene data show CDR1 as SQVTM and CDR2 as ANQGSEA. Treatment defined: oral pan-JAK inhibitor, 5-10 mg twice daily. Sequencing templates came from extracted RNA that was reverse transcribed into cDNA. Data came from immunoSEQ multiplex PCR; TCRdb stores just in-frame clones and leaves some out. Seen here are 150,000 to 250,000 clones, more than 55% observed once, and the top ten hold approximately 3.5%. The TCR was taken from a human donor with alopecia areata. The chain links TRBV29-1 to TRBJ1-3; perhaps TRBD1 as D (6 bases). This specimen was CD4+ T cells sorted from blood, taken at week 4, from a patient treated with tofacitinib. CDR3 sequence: CSVEELRGFSGNTIYF. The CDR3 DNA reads TGCAGCGTTGAAGAGCTCAGGGGATTTTCTGGAAACACCATATATTTT. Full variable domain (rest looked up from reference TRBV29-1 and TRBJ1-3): SAVISQKPSRDICQRGTSLTIQCQVDSQVTMMFWYRQQPGQSLTLIATANQGSEATYESGFVIDKFPISRPNLTFSTLTVSNMSPEDSSIYLCSVEELRGFSGNTIYFGEGSWLTVV.